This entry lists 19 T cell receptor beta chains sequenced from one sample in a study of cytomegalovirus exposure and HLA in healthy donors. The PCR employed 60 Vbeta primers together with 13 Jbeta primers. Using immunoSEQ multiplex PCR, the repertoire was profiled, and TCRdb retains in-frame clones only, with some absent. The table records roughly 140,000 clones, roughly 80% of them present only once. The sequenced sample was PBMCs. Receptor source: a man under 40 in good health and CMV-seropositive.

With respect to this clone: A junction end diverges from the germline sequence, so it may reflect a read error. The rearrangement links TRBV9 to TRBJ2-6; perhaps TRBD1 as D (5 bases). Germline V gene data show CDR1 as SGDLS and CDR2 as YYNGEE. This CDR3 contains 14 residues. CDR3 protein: CASSVATGANGLTF. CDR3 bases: TGTGCCAGCAGCGTAGCAACTGGGGCCAACGGCCTGACTTTC.

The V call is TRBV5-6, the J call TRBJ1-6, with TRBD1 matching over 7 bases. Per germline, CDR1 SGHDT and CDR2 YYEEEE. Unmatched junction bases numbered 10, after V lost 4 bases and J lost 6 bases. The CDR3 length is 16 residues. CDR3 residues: CASSRDRKLLNSPLHF. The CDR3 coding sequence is TGTGCCAGCAGCCGGGACAGAAAGTTACTTAATTCACCCCTCCACTTT.

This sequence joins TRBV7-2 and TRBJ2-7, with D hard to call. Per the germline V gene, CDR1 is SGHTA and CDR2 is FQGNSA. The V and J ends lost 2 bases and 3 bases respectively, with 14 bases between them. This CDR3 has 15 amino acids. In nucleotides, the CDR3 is TGTGCCAGCAGCTTACGGGTCGAGACCTTCTACGAGCAGTACTTC. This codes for CASSLRVETFYEQYF.

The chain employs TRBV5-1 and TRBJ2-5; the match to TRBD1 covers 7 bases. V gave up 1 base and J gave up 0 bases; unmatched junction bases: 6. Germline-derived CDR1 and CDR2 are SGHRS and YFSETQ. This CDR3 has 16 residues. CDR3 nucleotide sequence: TGCGCCAGCAGCTTGCACGGGGACAGTCACCAAGAGACCCAGTACTTC. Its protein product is CASSLHGDSHQETQYF.

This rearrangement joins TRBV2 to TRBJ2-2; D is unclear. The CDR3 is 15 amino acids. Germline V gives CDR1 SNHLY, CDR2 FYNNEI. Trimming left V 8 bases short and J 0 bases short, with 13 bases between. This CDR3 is CASRGSMANTGELFF. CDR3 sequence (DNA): TGTGCCAGCCGTGGTAGTATGGCGAACACCGGGGAGCTGTTTTTT.

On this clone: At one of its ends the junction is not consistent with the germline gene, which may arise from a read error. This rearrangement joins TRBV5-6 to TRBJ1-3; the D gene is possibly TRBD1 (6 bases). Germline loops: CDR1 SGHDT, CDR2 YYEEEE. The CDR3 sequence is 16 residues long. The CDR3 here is CASSYPTGNSGNIIYF. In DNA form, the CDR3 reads TGTGCCAGCAGTTACCCGACAGGAAACTCTGGAAACATCATATATTTT.

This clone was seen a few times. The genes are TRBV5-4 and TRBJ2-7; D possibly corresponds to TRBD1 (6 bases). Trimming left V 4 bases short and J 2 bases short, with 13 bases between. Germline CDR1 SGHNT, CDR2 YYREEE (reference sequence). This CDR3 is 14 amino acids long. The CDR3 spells CASSTRTAPYEQYF. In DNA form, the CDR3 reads TGTGCCAGCAGCACACGGACAGCACCCTACGAGCAGTACTTC.

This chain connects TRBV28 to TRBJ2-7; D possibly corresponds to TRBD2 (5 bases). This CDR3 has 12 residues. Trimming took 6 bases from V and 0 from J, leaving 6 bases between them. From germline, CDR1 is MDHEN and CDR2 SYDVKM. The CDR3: CASSGDSYEQYF. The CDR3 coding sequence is TGTGCCAGCAGCGGGGACTCCTACGAGCAGTACTTC.

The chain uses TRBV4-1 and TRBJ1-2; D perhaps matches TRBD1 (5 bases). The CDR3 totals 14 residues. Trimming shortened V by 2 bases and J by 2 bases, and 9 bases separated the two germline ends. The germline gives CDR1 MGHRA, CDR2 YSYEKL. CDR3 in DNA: TGCGCCAGCAGCCAACACAGGATGAACTATGGCTACACCTTC. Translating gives CASSQHRMNYGYTF.

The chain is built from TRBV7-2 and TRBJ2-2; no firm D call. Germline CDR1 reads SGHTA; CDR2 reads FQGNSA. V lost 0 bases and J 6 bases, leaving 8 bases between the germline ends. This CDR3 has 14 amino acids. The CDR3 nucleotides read TGTGCCAGCAGCTTAGCTCTATCGGCCGGGGAGCTGTTTTTT. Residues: CASSLALSAGELFF.

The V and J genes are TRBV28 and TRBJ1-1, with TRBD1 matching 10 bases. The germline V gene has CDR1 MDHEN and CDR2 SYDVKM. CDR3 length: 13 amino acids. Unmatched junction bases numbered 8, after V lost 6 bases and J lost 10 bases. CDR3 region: CASRATGGPRAFF. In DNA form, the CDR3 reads TGTGCCAGCAGAGCGACAGGGGGCCCGAGAGCTTTCTTT.

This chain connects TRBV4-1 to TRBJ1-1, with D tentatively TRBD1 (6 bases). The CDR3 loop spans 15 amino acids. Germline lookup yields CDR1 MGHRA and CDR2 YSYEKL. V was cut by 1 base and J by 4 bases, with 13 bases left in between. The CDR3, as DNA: TGCGCCAGCAGCCAAGGCGGGGGGCGGATCACTGAAGCTTTCTTT. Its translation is CASSQGGGRITEAFF.

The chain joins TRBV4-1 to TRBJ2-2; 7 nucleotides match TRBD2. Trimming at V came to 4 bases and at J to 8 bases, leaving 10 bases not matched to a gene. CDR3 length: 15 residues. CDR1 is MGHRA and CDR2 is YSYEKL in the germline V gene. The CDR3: CASSLPLGGTGELFF. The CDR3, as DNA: TGCGCCAGCAGCCTCCCGCTGGGGGGGACGGGGGAGCTGTTTTTT.

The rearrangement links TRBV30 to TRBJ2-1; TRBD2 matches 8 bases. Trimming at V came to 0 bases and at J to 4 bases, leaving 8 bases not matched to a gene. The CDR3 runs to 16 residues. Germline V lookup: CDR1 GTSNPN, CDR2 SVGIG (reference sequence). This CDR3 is CAWSVLGLATYNEQFF. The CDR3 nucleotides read TGTGCCTGGAGTGTTTTAGGACTAGCCACGTACAATGAGCAGTTCTTC. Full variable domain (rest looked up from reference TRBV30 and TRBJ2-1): SQTIHQWPATLVQPVGSPLSLECTVEGTSNPNLYWYRQAAGRGLQLLFYSVGIGQISSEVPQNLSASRPQDRQFILSSKKLLLSDSGFYLCAWSVLGLATYNEQFFGPGTRLTVL.

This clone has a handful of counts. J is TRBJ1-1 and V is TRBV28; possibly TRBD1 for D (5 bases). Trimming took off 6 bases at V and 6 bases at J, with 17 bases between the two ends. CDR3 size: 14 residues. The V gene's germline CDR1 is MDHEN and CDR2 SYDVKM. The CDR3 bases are TGTGCCAGCAGCTCTCAGGGTGGGCTCCCTGAAGCTTTCTTT. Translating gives CASSSQGGLPEAFF.

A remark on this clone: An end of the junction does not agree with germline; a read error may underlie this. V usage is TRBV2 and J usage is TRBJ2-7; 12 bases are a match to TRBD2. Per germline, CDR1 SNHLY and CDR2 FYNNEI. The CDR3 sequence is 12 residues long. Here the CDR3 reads CASRLTSGSPDF. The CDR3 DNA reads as TGTGCCAGCAGATTGACTAGCGGGAGTCCAGACTTC.

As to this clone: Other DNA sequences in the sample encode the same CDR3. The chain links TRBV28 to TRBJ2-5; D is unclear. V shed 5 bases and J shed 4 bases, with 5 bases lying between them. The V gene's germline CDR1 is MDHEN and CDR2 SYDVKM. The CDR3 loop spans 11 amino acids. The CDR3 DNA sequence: TGTGCCAGCAGTCTCAGAGAGACCCAGTACTTC. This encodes CASSLRETQYF.

In DNA form, the CDR3 reads TGTGCCAGCAGTCGAAATATTGGCCCATCGGGCAGCTCGGGGGAGCAGTACTTC. Its translation is CASSRNIGPSGSSGEQYF. The chain combines TRBV25-1 with TRBJ2-7, with a weak D call TRBD2 (5 bases). The CDR3 is 18 residues long. Trimming left V 5 bases short and J 7 bases short, with 30 bases between. Germline V gene sequence: CDR1 MGHDK, CDR2 SYGVNS.

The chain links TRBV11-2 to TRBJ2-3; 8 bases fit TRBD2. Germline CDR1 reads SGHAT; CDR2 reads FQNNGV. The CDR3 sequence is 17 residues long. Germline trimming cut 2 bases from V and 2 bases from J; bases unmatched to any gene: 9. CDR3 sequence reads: CASSLSAGVWATDTQYF. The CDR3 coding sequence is TGTGCCAGCAGCTTATCAGCGGGAGTGTGGGCCACAGATACGCAGTATTTT.